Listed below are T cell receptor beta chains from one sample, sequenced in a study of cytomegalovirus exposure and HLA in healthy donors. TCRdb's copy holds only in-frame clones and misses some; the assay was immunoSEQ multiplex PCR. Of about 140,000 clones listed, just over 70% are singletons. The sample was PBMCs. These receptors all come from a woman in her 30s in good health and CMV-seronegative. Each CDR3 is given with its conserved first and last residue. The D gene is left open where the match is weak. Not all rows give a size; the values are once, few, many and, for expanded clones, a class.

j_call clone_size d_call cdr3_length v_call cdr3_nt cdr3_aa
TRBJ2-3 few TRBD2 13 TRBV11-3 TGTGCCAGCGGGACTAGCTTAACAGATACGCAGTATTTT CASGTSLTDTQYF
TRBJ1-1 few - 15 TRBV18 TGTGCCAGCTCACCACCGCCCGGGGTGAACACTGAAGCTTTCTTT CASSPPPGVNTEAFF
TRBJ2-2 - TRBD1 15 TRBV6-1 TGTGCCAGCAGTGAGCACAGGGGGGACACCGGGGAGCTGTTTTTT CASSEHRGDTGELFF
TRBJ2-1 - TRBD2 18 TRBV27 TGTGCCAGCAGGTTTAGTAGGGCTAGCGGGAGAGGTGACAATGAGCAGTTCTTC CASRFSRASGRGDNEQFF
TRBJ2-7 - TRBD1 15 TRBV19 TGTGCCAGTAGTATTAGGCGACAGGGGAATTACGAGCAGTACTTC CASSIRRQGNYEQYF
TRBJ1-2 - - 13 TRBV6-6 TGTGCCAGCTCCGCGGGGGAGAACTATGGCTACACCTTC CASSAGENYGYTF
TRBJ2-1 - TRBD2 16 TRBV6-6 TGTGCCAGCAGCCCTAGCGGGCTATATTCCTACAATGAGCAGTTCTTC CASSPSGLYSYNEQFF
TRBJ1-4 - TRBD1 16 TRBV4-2 TGTGCCAGCAGCCGGGGGACAGGGCAGTCTAATGAAAAACTGTTTTTT CASSRGTGQSNEKLFF
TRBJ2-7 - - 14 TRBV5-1 TGCGCCAGCAGCTTGTTACAGGGACCCTACGAGCAGTACTTC CASSLLQGPYEQYF
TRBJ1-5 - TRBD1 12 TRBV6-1 TGTGCCAGCGGGACAGGTAATCAGCCCCAGCATTTT CASGTGNQPQHF
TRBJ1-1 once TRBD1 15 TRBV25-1 TGTGCCAGCAGTCATATGGGGACAGGGAACACTGAAGCTTTCTTT CASSHMGTGNTEAFF
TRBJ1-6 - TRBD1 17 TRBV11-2 TGTGCCAGCAGCGAACGGACAGGGGGGCCATTAGGCTCACCCCTCCACTTT CASSERTGGPLGSPLHF
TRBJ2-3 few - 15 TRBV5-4 TGTGCCAGCAGCTTGGCGGGGGGCCCCACAGATACGCAGTATTTT CASSLAGGPTDTQYF
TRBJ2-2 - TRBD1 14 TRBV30 TGTGCCTGGAGGGGACAGGGCGTCACCGGGGAGCTGTTTTTT CAWRGQGVTGELFF
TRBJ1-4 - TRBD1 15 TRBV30 TGTGCCTGGAGTTCCACCGGGACAGGGGGTGAAAAACTGTTTTTT CAWSSTGTGGEKLFF
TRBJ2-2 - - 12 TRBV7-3 TGTGCCAGCAGCTCCATTACCGGGGAGCTGTTTTTT CASSSITGELFF
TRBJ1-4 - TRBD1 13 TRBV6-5 TGTGCCAGCAGGTCGGACAGGGGTAGGAAACTGTTTTTT CASRSDRGRKLFF
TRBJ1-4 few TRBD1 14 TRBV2 TGTGCCAGCCGAGGGGGCACAACTAATGAAAAACTGTTTTTT CASRGGTTNEKLFF
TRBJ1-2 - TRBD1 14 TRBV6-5 TGTGCCAGCAGTTACCAACAGGGGCGGTATGGCTACACCTTC CASSYQQGRYGYTF
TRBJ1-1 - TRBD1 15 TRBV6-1 TGTGCCAGCAGTCGGACAGGGGACTATAACACTGAAGCTTTCTTT CASSRTGDYNTEAFF
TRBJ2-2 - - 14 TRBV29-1 TGCAGCGTGAGGGACTGGGCGAACACCGGGGAGCTGTTTTTT CSVRDWANTGELFF
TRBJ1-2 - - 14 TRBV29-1 TGCAGCGTTACCCCTTCTGGGCCCCACTATGGCTACACCTTC CSVTPSGPHYGYTF
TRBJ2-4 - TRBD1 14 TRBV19 TGTGCCAGTAATCGTGGGACAGCAAAAAACATTCAGTACTTC CASNRGTAKNIQYF
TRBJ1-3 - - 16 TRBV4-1 TGCGCCAGCAGCCAAGGCAGGGCCCGCTCTGGAAACACCATATATTTT CASSQGRARSGNTIYF
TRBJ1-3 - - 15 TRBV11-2 TGTGCCAGCACAAGCTGGGGGGAAACTGGAAACACCATATATTTT CASTSWGETGNTIYF
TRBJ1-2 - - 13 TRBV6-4 TGTGCCAGCAGTGACTCGGAGGGCTATGGCTACACCTTC CASSDSEGYGYTF
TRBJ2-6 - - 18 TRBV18 TGTGCCAGCTCGCCCGGGACTCTCTTTAGCTCTGGGGCCAACGTCCTGACTTTC CASSPGTLFSSGANVLTF
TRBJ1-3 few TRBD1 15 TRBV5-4 TGTGCCAGCAGCTTGGGAGGGGGCACTGGAAACACCATATATTTT CASSLGGGTGNTIYF
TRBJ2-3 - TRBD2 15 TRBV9 TGTGCCAGCAGCTCCGGTAGCGGGGAGGTCCATACGCAGTATTTT CASSSGSGEVHTQYF
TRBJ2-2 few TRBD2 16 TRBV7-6 TGTGCCAGCAGCCCGGGACTAGCGGTGAACACCGGGGAGCTGTTTTTT CASSPGLAVNTGELFF
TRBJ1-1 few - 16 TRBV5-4 TGTGCCAGCAGCGCCGGACAGAGCCTCATGAACACTGAAGCTTTCTTT CASSAGQSLMNTEAFF